This TCR beta chain was recovered during a study of blood T cell repertoires in COVID-19. Across the study: Nucleic acid was either cDNA or gDNA, and it came from T cells, B-cell-depleted T cells, or PBMCs.

Looked up from germline, CDR1 is MNHEY and CDR2 is SMNVEV (reference sequence). This CDR3 has 15 amino acids. The V and J ends lost 0 bases and 0 bases respectively, with 6 bases between them. Using immunoSEQ multiplex PCR, the repertoire was profiled, and TCRdb retains in-frame clones only, with some absent. The table lists approximately 130,000 clones, approximately 84% of them singletons. The V and J genes are TRBV27 and TRBJ1-5; the D is unclear. This TCR derives from a human donor in a cohort sampled during active COVID-19. Sequenced input: peripheral blood. Here the CDR3 reads CASSLSGYSNQPQHF. The CDR3 nucleotides read TGTGCCAGCAGTTTATCGGGCTATAGCAATCAGCCCCAGCATTTT.